These 29 T cell receptor beta chains came from one sample sequenced in a study of blood T cell repertoires in COVID-19. Produced via immunoSEQ multiplex PCR; TCRdb's table is partial and in-frame only. The sample holds approximately 260,000 clones, roughly nine tenths seen once. What was sequenced was peripheral blood. These receptors all come from a man aged 60 to 69 who had recovered from COVID-19.

The chain combines TRBV9 with TRBJ1-6, with TRBD1 matching 10 bases. The CDR3 is 15 residues long. J was trimmed by 7 bases and V by 4 bases; bases with no gene match: 5. Germline V lookup: CDR1 SGDLS, CDR2 YYNGEE. CDR3 amino acids: CASSSSGQGNSPLHF. DNA of the CDR3: TGTGCCAGCAGCTCCTCGGGACAGGGGAATTCACCCCTCCACTTT.

The rearrangement links TRBV9 to TRBJ1-2; no clear D gene. Germline lookup yields CDR1 SGDLS and CDR2 YYNGEE. The V gene lost 3 bases and the J gene lost 6 bases, with 15 bases spanning the gap. The CDR3 is 14 amino acids. This CDR3 reads CASSAGRRADGYTF. The DNA for the CDR3 is TGTGCCAGCAGCGCCGGGCGGAGGGCTGATGGCTACACCTTC.

The chain couples TRBV2 to TRBJ2-3; 9 bases fit TRBD2. Germline V gives CDR1 SNHLY, CDR2 FYNNEI. The CDR3 has 15 residues. V was pared by 8 bases and J by 4 bases, with 10 bases of the junction left unmatched. The CDR3 DNA sequence: TGTGCCAGCTCGGTGATAGCGGGGGTGGCAGATACGCAGTATTTT. Translation gives CASSVIAGVADTQYF.

The CDR3 DNA reads as TGTGCCAGCAGCTTCCCTCGGGGGGAGCTGAACGTC. Its translation: CASSFPRGELNV. This chain links TRBV7-8 with TRBJ2-7, with 7 bases identical to TRBD2. The CDR3 runs to 12 residues. Germline CDR1 is SGHVS and CDR2 is FQNEAQ.

This chain links TRBV20-1 with TRBJ2-7; 8 bases are a match to TRBD1. With V trimmed by 3 bases and J by 2 bases, 9 bases remained unmatched. Germline V CDR1 and CDR2: DFQATT, SNEGSKA (reference sequence). The CDR3 covers 15 residues. CDR3 region: CSASALTGDTYEQYF. In DNA, the CDR3 is TGCAGTGCTAGTGCGTTGACAGGGGACACCTACGAGCAGTACTTC.

The table lists this clone with a count of one. The rearrangement links TRBV13 to TRBJ1-4; TRBD1 agrees at 9 bases. Per germline, CDR1 PRHDT and CDR2 FYEKMQ (reference sequence). Trimming took 5 bases from V and 7 from J; bases not matched to a gene: 5. The CDR3 is made up of 14 amino acids. The CDR3 region is CASSRTGEGEKLFF. Written as DNA, the CDR3 is TGTGCCAGCAGCCGGACAGGGGAGGGTGAAAAACTGTTTTTT.

The V gene is TRBV7-8, the J gene TRBJ2-2; TRBD1 matches 7 bases. The CDR3 has 14 residues. The germline CDR1 and CDR2 sequences are SGHVS and FQNEAQ. V gave up 6 bases and J gave up 6 bases; unmatched junction bases: 7. CDR3 in amino acids: CASRTGIMAGELFF. The CDR3 nucleotides are TGTGCCAGCAGGACAGGGATCATGGCCGGGGAGCTGTTTTTT.

This clone was counted once. This chain connects TRBV6-5 to TRBJ2-5; 9 bases are shared with TRBD1. Trimming removed 5 bases from V and 10 bases from J; junction bases left unmatched: 8. Looked up from germline, CDR1 is MNHEY and CDR2 is SVGAGI. The CDR3 loop spans 13 amino acids. CDR3 amino acids: CASSPDRGMNQYF. The CDR3 coding sequence is TGTGCCAGCAGTCCCGACAGGGGGATGAACCAGTACTTC.

On this clone: The same CDR3 arises from other DNA sequences in this sample as well. This sequence joins TRBV5-1 and TRBJ2-1, with 7 bases that match TRBD2. Germline V CDR1 and CDR2: SGHRS, YFSETQ. CDR3 size: 13 residues. Germline trimming cut 7 bases from V and 3 bases from J; bases unmatched to any gene: 4. The CDR3 region has the DNA TGCGCCAGCTCCCCGGGGGGCTACAATGAGCAGTTCTTC. Translation gives CASSPGGYNEQFF.

V is TRBV24-1 and J is TRBJ1-2, with 8 bases aligning to TRBD1. This CDR3 is 14 amino acids long. V shed 4 bases and J 2 bases; nucleotides not matched to a gene: 2. CDR1 is KGHDR, CDR2 SFDVKD, per germline. The CDR3 sequence is CATSDNRGNYGYTF. The CDR3 DNA reads TGTGCCACCAGTGACAACAGGGGGAACTATGGCTACACCTTC.

A remark on this clone: In the same sample, other DNA sequences code for this CDR3. This chain links TRBV5-1 with TRBJ1-1, with D perhaps TRBD1 (5 bases). CDR1 SGHRS and CDR2 YFSETQ come from the germline V gene. V was trimmed by 2 bases and J by 0 bases, leaving 8 bases between them. This CDR3 contains 14 residues. The CDR3 coding sequence is TGCGCCAGCAGCTTAACGACAGTGAACACTGAAGCTTTCTTT. Encoded protein: CASSLTTVNTEAFF. Supplemented by reference TRBV5-1 and TRBJ1-1, the full variable domain reads KAGVTQTPRYLIKTRGQQVTLSCSPISGHRSVSWYQQTPGQGLQFLFEYFSETQRNKGNFPGRFSGRQFSNSRSEMNVSTLELGDSALYLCASSLTTVNTEAFFGQGTRLTVV.

This clone was counted between two and nine times. The chain carries TRBV5-6 and TRBJ1-2, with TRBD1 matching over 9 bases. J was trimmed by 5 bases and V by 9 bases; bases with no gene match: 20. CDR1 and CDR2 (germline): SGHDT, YYEEEE. This CDR3 region has 17 residues. CDR3 amino acids: CATLGGVSDRGWYGYTF. In DNA form, the CDR3 reads TGTGCCACCTTAGGGGGTGTCTCGGACAGGGGATGGTATGGCTACACCTTC.

The chain joins TRBV12-5 to TRBJ1-6; maybe TRBD1 (6 bases). V was shortened by 3 bases and J by 9 bases, with 18 bases between the two germline ends. There are 16 residues in the CDR3. The germline V gene has CDR1 LGHNT and CDR2 FRNRAP. DNA for the CDR3: TGTGCTAGTGGTTTCGATGTAGGGGGAATTCGTTCACCCCTCCACTTT. Its translation is CASGFDVGGIRSPLHF.

This rearrangement joins TRBV7-8 to TRBJ1-4; D not certain. The ends were cut back, 5 bases at V and 1 base at J, with 11 bases in the middle. CDR1 is SGHVS and CDR2 is FQNEAQ in the germline V gene. The CDR3 length is 15 residues. The CDR3 sequence: CASSPRPQTNEKLFF. The CDR3 DNA is TGTGCCAGCAGCCCCAGGCCTCAAACTAATGAAAAACTGTTTTTT.

This rearrangement joins TRBV5-1 to TRBJ2-1; 11 bases are shared with TRBD2. The CDR3 is made up of 19 amino acids. Trimming took 4 bases from V and 8 from J; bases not matched to a gene: 20. Germline values: CDR1 SGHRS, CDR2 YFSETQ. CDR3 amino acids: CASSLGRLAGGKNGDEQFF. The CDR3 nucleotides read TGCGCCAGCAGCCTCGGGCGCCTAGCGGGGGGAAAAAACGGCGATGAGCAGTTCTTC.

The V gene is TRBV7-9, the J gene TRBJ2-3, with TRBD2 matching 8 bases. CDR1 is SEHNR and CDR2 is FQNEAQ in the germline V gene (reference sequence). This CDR3 is built from 17 residues. After removal of 0 bases from V and 3 bases from J, the junction contained 8 bases not matched to a gene. CDR3: CASSLAQDSGATDTQYF. In DNA, the CDR3 is TGTGCCAGCAGCTTAGCGCAGGATAGCGGGGCGACAGATACGCAGTATTTT.

This rearrangement joins TRBV10-2 to TRBJ2-7; D may be TRBD2 (6 bases). Trimming removed 4 bases from V and 3 bases from J, with 22 bases in between. Germline V gene sequence: CDR1 WSHSY, CDR2 SAAADI. The CDR3 sequence is 17 residues long. In DNA, the CDR3 is TGCGCCAGCAGTGGCATCCCGGGACTGACACCCTACTACGAGCAGTACGTC. It codes for CASSGIPGLTPYYEQYV.

This clone has just one count. The V and J genes are TRBV11-2 and TRBJ1-3; no definite D call. V was cut by 2 bases and J by 0 bases, with 20 bases left in between. The CDR3 has 19 amino acids. Per germline, CDR1 SGHAT and CDR2 FQNNGV. The CDR3 region has the DNA TGTGCCAGCAGCTTAAGGAGGGAACAGCATAGTTACTCTGGAAACACCATATATTTT. This codes for CASSLRREQHSYSGNTIYF.

The chain employs TRBV7-9 and TRBJ1-2; TRBD1 matches 7 bases. After removal of 6 bases from V and 7 bases from J, the junction contained 8 bases not matched to a gene. Germline V gene sequence: CDR1 SEHNR, CDR2 FQNEAQ (reference sequence). The CDR3 loop spans 13 amino acids. The CDR3 loop is CASSSQGVRGYTF. CDR3 nucleotides: TGTGCCAGCAGTTCTCAGGGGGTGCGTGGCTACACCTTC.

The chain joins TRBV15 to TRBJ2-3; TRBD2 matches at 11 bases. The CDR3 has 19 amino acids. Germline assignment: CDR1 LNHNV and CDR2 YYDKDF (reference sequence). Trimming removed 0 bases from V and 3 bases from J; junction bases left unmatched: 11. Here the CDR3 DNA reads TGTGCCACCAGCAGAGATACGGGGCTAGCGGGGGGCCTTACAGATACGCAGTATTTT. Translating it yields CATSRDTGLAGGLTDTQYF.

The rearrangement uses TRBV13 and TRBJ2-7, with no clear D. The ends were cut back, 5 bases at V and 5 bases at J, with 16 bases in the middle. The CDR3 covers 14 residues. Germline assignment: CDR1 PRHDT and CDR2 FYEKMQ (reference sequence). DNA for the CDR3: TGTGCCAGCAGCCACACCACTAAGGTCCACGAGCAGTACTTC. It specifies CASSHTTKVHEQYF.

The genes are TRBV4-1 and TRBJ2-7; TRBD1 is a possible D gene (5 bases). Trimming pared 4 bases from V and 2 bases from J, leaving 15 bases between. CDR1 and CDR2 (germline): MGHRA, YSYEKL. This CDR3 has 15 residues. Written as DNA, the CDR3 is TGCGCCAGCAGCCGTGAACCCGCAGGGACCTACGAGCAGTACTTC. Translated, it gives CASSREPAGTYEQYF.

V is TRBV2 and J is TRBJ1-5, with D perhaps TRBD1 (5 bases). V lost 7 bases, J lost 6 bases, and 16 bases lay in between. From germline, CDR1 is SNHLY and CDR2 FYNNEI. The CDR3 loop spans 14 amino acids. CDR3 in DNA: TGTGCCAGCACATTTACAGGATTCGGTCAGCCCCAGCATTTT. Protein: CASTFTGFGQPQHF.

V and J are TRBV27 and TRBJ2-5; D call uncertain. Trimming took off 2 bases at V and 5 bases at J, with 3 bases between the two ends. The CDR3 loop spans 11 amino acids. Germline V gives CDR1 MNHEY, CDR2 SMNVEV (reference sequence). CDR3 loop: CASSLEETQYF. The CDR3 region has the DNA TGTGCCAGCAGTTTAGAGGAGACCCAGTACTTC.

This clone was observed once. The chain recombines TRBV11-2 with TRBJ1-2, with 9 bases aligning to TRBD1. Unmatched junction bases numbered 0, after V lost 3 bases and J lost 7 bases. This CDR3 region has 12 residues. Germline CDR1 is SGHAT and CDR2 is FQNNGV. Here the CDR3 DNA reads TGTGCCAGCAGCTTGACAGGGGGTGGCTACACCTTC. Translation: CASSLTGGGYTF.

The chain employs TRBV9 and TRBJ1-2; a weak D match, TRBD1 (6 bases). Germline CDR1 and CDR2: SGDLS and YYNGEE. V was clipped by 0 bases and J by 4 bases, with 13 bases between them. The CDR3 has 15 residues. The CDR3 DNA follows: TGTGCCAGCAGCGTAGTGGGGGCAGGGTTCTATGGCTACACCTTC. Its protein is CASSVVGAGFYGYTF.

This chain joins TRBV9 and TRBJ2-2; TRBD1 aligns across 9 bases. The CDR3 sequence is 15 residues long. Germline V gene lookup returns CDR1 SGDLS and CDR2 YYNGEE. V lost 0 bases and J lost 5; bases outside the gene matches: 2. The CDR3 nucleotides are TGTGCCAGCAGCGTAGGGGGGACAGGGACCGGGGAGCTGTTTTTT. The encoded protein is CASSVGGTGTGELFF. Complete variable domain (other parts from reference TRBV9 and TRBJ2-2): DSGVTQTPKHLITATGQRVTLRCSPRSGDLSVYWYQQSLDQGLQFLIQYYNGEERAKGNILERFSAQQFPDLHSELNLSSLELGDSALYFCASSVGGTGTGELFFGEGSRLTVL.

The V call is TRBV12-3 or TRBV12-4, the J call TRBJ1-2, with D perhaps matching TRBD1 (5 bases). The CDR3 consists of 13 residues. V lost 6 bases and J lost 4, with 12 bases in between. For the CDR3, the DNA is TGTGCCAGCAGGCCCGACAGAGGCTATGGCTACACCTTC. Residues: CASRPDRGYGYTF.

The rearrangement uses TRBV28 and TRBJ1-5; TRBD1 is a possible D gene (5 bases). The CDR3 contains 13 residues. Trimming shortened V by 9 bases and J by 2 bases, and 11 bases separated the two germline ends. The V gene's germline CDR1 is MDHEN and CDR2 SYDVKM. The CDR3 loop is CASRGPGNQPQHF. CDR3 DNA sequence: TGTGCCAGTAGGGGTCCCGGCAATCAGCCCCAGCATTTT. Using reference TRBV28 and TRBJ1-5 for the parts outside the CDR3, the full variable domain is DVKVTQSSRYLVKRTGEKVFLECVQDMDHENMFWYRQDPGLGLRLIYFSYDVKMKEKGDIPEGYSVSREKKERFSLILESASTNQTSMYLCASRGPGNQPQHFGDGTRLSIL.